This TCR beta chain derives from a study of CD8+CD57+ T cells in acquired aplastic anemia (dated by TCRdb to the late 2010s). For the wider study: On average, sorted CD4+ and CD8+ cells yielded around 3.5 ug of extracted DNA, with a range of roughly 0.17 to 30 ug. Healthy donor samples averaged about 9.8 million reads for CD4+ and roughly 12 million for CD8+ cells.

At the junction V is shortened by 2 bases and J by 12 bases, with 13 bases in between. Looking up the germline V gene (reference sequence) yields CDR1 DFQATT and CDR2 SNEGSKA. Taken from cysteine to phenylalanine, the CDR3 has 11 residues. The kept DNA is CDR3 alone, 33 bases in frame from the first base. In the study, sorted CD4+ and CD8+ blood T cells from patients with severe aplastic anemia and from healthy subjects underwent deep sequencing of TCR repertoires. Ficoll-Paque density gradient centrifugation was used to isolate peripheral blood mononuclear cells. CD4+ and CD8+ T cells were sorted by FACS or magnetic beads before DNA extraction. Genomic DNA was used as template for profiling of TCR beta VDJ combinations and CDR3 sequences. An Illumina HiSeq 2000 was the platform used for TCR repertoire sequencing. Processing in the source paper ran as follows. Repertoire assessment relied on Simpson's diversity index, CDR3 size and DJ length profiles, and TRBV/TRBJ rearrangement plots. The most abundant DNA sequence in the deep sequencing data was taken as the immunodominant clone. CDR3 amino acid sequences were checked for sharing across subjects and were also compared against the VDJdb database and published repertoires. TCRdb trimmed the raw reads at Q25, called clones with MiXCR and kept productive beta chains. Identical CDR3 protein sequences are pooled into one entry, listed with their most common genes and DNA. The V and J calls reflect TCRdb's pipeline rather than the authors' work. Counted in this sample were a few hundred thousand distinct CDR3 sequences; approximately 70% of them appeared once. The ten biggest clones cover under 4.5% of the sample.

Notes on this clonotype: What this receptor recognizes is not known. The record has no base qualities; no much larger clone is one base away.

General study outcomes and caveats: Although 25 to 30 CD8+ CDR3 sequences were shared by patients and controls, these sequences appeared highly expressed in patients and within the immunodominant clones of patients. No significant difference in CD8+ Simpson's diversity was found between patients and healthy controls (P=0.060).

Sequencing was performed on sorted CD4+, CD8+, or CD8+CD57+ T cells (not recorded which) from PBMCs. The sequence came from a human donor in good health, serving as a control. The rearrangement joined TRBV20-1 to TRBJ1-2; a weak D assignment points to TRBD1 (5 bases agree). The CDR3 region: CSARTAGTNTF. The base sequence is TGCAGTGCTAGAACAGCGGGGACCAACACCTTC.